Below, one T cell receptor beta chain is given with its context. This CDR3 comprises 15 residues. Germline lookup yields CDR1 MNHEY and CDR2 SVGAGI. The junction had 9 bases not matched to a gene; V was cut back by 4 bases and J by 9 bases. The data stem from a study of blood T cell repertoires in COVID-19. Repertoires were generated with immunoSEQ multiplex PCR, while TCRdb's copy carries only in-frame clones and drops some. The sample records about 120,000 clones, under 80% being singletons. The sequence came from a man in his sixties or seventies with acute or convalescent COVID-19. Sample: peripheral blood. The gene calls are TRBV6-5 and TRBJ1-6; TRBD1 aligns across 7 bases. CDR3 in amino acids: CASSSGTDPSSPLHF. The CDR3 bases are TGTGCCAGCAGTTCTGGGACAGACCCATCTTCACCCCTCCACTTT.